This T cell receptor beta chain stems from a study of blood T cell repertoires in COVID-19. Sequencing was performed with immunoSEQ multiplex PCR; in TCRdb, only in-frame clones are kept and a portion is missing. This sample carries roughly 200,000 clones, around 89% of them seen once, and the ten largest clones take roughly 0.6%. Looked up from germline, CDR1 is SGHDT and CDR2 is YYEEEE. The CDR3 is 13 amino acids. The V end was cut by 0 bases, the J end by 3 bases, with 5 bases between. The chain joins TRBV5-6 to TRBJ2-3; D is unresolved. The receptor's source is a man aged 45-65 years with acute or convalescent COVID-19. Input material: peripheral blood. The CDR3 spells CASSLDRTDTQYF. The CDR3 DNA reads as TGTGCCAGCAGCTTGGATAGAACAGATACGCAGTATTTT. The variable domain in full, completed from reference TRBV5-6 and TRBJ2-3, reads DAGVTQSPTHLIKTRGQQVTLRCSPKSGHDTVSWYQQALGQGPQFIFQYYEEEERQRGNFPDRFSGHQFPNYSSELNVNALLLGDSALYLCASSLDRTDTQYFGPGTRLTVL.